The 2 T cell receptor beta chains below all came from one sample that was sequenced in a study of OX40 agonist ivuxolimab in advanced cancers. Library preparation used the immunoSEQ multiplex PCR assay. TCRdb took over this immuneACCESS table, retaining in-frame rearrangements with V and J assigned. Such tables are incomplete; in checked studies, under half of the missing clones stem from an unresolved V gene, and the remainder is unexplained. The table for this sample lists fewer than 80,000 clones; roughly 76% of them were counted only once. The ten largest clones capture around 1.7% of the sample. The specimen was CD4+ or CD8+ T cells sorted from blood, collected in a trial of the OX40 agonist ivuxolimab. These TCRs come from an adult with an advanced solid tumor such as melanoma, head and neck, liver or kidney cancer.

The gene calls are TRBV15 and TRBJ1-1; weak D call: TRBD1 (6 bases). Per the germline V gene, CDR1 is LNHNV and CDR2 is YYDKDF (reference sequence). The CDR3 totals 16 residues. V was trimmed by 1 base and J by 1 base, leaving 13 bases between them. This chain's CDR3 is CATSRGTGITNTEAFF. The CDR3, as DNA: TGTGCCACCAGCAGAGGCACAGGGATTACGAACACTGAAGCTTTCTTT.

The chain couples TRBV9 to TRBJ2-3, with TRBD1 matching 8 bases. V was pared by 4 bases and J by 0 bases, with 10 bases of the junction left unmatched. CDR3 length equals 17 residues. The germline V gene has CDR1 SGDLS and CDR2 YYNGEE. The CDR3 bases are TGTGCCAGCAGCAAATTTCCAGGGGGCGGGAGCACAGATACGCAGTATTTT. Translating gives CASSKFPGGGSTDTQYF. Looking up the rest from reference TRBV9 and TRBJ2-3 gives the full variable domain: DSGVTQTPKHLITATGQRVTLRCSPRSGDLSVYWYQQSLDQGLQFLIQYYNGEERAKGNILERFSAQQFPDLHSELNLSSLELGDSALYFCASSKFPGGGSTDTQYFGPGTRLTVL.